This TCR beta chain came from a study of early T cells in non-severe SARS-CoV-2 infection (dated by TCRdb to the early 2020s). Some background on the complete study: Bulk RNA from unsorted whole blood was used for TCR sequencing, so alpha and beta chains could not be paired. The investigation overall reported the following: VDJdb matching was skewed toward anti-spike CD8 responses and likely underestimated virus-specific expansions, missing private and CD4 specificities.

A case-control design nested within a healthcare worker cohort in London, UK, was used, with weekly nasopharyngeal swab PCR tests and blood sampling performed. Between 23 and 31 March 2020, the week of the UK lockdown, healthcare workers were enrolled and then followed up weekly for as long as 16 weeks. The protocol used for the library was 5' RACE. Instrument used: NextSeq 500. Unique molecular identifiers were attached to individual cDNA molecules in the TCR library protocol so that sequencing error and PCR bias could be corrected. TCR alpha and beta chains were both sequenced, and the abundances of alpha and beta sequences in each sample were closely correlated with each other. The paper's processing steps were these. V gene, J gene and CDR3 annotation of TCR sequences was performed with Decombinator V4. TCRs were defined as expanded if a significant change between any two time points was detected under a Poisson model with p below 0.0001. TCR abundances were normalised to the total number of TCRs sequenced per sample and expressed as counts per million. TRAV1-2 paired with TRAJ12, TRAJ20 or TRAJ33 defined MAIT TCRs, while TRAV10 paired with TRAJ18 defined iNKT TCRs. A search of VDJdb, accessed on 1 November 2021, was run for TCRs annotated to CMV, EBV and SARS-CoV-2, with TCRs annotated for multiple antigens excluded. TCRdb reworked the public reads: Q25 trimming with fastp, MiXCR clone assembly, productive beta chains retained. CDR3 protein duplicates are merged, each entry listing the most common genes and DNA. TCRdb, rather than the study authors, made the V and J calls. The sample records roughly 63,000 distinct CDR3 sequences, approximately 12% of which are singletons. 1% to 1.5% of the sample belongs to the ten largest clones.

This clonotype was found many times. The target of this receptor is not known. Per-nucleotide qualities are absent, and no much larger clonotype sits a single base away. The CDR3 spans 19 residues, from the cysteine through the valine. Left in the record is the CDR3 DNA by itself, 57 bases read in frame from the first base. The germline V gene (reference sequence) provides CDR1 LGHDT and CDR2 YNNKEL. Compared with germline, V lacks 4 bases and J lacks 0 bases; bases without a gene match: 18. This clonotype originated in an adult who was a healthcare worker with PCR-confirmed SARS-CoV-2 infection or an uninfected control (not recorded which). The donor label of this sample is uncertain. The material sequenced was whole blood, taken at baseline. The V and J genes are TRBV3-1 and TRBJ2-7; 7 junctional bases match TRBD1. CDR3 protein: CASSPDRVLVSRSSYEQYV. The nucleotide sequence is given as TGTGCCAGCAGCCCCGACAGGGTATTAGTATCTAGGAGCTCCTACGAGCAGTACGTC.